Presented here are 20 T cell receptor beta chains from one specimen sequenced in a study of shared clonotypes between healthy human individuals. Libraries were prepared by immunoSEQ multiplex PCR; TCRdb keeps only in-frame clonotypes and omits some of them. The sample records approximately 2,300,000 clones, about nine tenths being singletons. The specimen sequenced was naive CD4+ T cells from PBMCs. The subset here: CD45RA+ positively selected. These receptors were collected from a man between 18 and 29 years old in good health. Some clones in this sample may be carry-over from other donors' samples.

In DNA form, the CDR3 reads TGTGCCAGCAGCACAGCCTCGGCGGTAGCGGGAGGAGAAACCTACAATGAGCAGTTCTTC. It encodes CASSTASAVAGGETYNEQFF. V and J are TRBV5-4 and TRBJ2-1, with 10 bases lining up with TRBD2. V dropped 4 bases and J dropped 2; count of bases not matched to a gene: 18. The CDR3 sequence is 20 residues long. Germline V gene data show CDR1 as SGHNT and CDR2 as YYREEE (reference sequence).

On this clone itself: In the same sample, other DNA sequences code for this CDR3. The rearrangement joins TRBV7-9 to TRBJ1-3; D possibly corresponds to TRBD1 (5 bases). Per germline, CDR1 SEHNR and CDR2 FQNEAQ (reference sequence). CDR3 length: 13 residues. Trimming removed 4 bases at V and 4 bases at J, with 8 bases between. The CDR3 loop is CASSSQGGNTIYF. The CDR3 DNA is TGTGCCAGCAGCTCCCAGGGAGGAAACACCATATATTTT. Complete variable domain (other parts from reference TRBV7-9 and TRBJ1-3): DTGVSQNPRHKITKRGQNVTFRCDPISEHNRLYWYRQTLGQGPEFLTYFQNEAQLEKSRLLSDRFSAERPKGSFSTLEIQRTEQGDSAMYLCASSSQGGNTIYFGEGSWLTVV.

The chain couples TRBV5-1 to TRBJ2-1; the match to TRBD2 covers 15 bases. Germline CDR1 and CDR2: SGHRS and YFSETQ. The CDR3 extends over 17 amino acids. Trimming at V came to 3 bases and at J to 9 bases, leaving 10 bases not matched to a gene. The CDR3 DNA sequence: TGCGCCAGCAGCTCCCGGGGGACTAGCGGGAGGCCGAGTGAGCAGTTCTTC. Protein product: CASSSRGTSGRPSEQFF.

V usage is TRBV30 and J usage is TRBJ2-3; D not certain. Trimming left V 0 bases short and J 3 bases short, with 10 bases between. From germline, CDR1 is GTSNPN and CDR2 SVGIG (reference sequence). This CDR3 is built from 14 residues. DNA for the CDR3: TGTGCCTGGAGTGTAAATTCCCTAACAGATACGCAGTATTTT. Encoded protein: CAWSVNSLTDTQYF.

This clone occurred once. This chain links TRBV25-1 with TRBJ2-7; TRBD1 is a possible D gene (6 bases). Germline V lookup: CDR1 MGHDK, CDR2 SYGVNS. The CDR3 contains 15 residues. V lost 2 bases, J lost 0 bases, and 11 bases lay in between. The CDR3 sequence: CASSEAGAISYEQYF. The DNA for the CDR3 is TGTGCCAGCAGTGAAGCAGGGGCAATCTCCTACGAGCAGTACTTC.

This clone was found once. Within the sample, other DNA sequences also encode this same CDR3. J is TRBJ2-7 and V is TRBV5-1, with D perhaps TRBD1 (6 bases). In germline, CDR1 is SGHRS, CDR2 YFSETQ. The CDR3 covers 13 residues. V lost 1 base and J lost 2, with 7 bases in between. CDR3 nucleotide sequence: TGCGCCAGCAGCTTGACAGGGACCTACGAGCAGTACTTC. Translation gives CASSLTGTYEQYF.

The gene calls are TRBV28 and TRBJ2-7, with a tentative D call TRBD1 (6 bases). V was pared by 5 bases and J by 3 bases, with 17 bases between. CDR1 is MDHEN, CDR2 SYDVKM, per germline. The CDR3 totals 15 residues. In nucleotides, the CDR3 is TGTGCCAGCAGTCCCACCCGCCTGGACAGCTACGAGCAGTACTTC. Its translation is CASSPTRLDSYEQYF.

The genes are TRBV19 and TRBJ1-1, with 7 bases matching TRBD1. The J segment lost 1 base and the V segment lost 5 bases, leaving 10 bases of the junction unmatched. CDR3 size: 16 residues. CDR1 and CDR2 (germline): LNHDA, SQIVND (reference sequence). CDR3 in amino acids: CASSPSHRGGNTEAFF. Here the CDR3 DNA reads TGTGCCAGTAGTCCCTCCCACAGGGGAGGGAACACTGAAGCTTTCTTT.

J is TRBJ2-1 and V is TRBV6-5, with 9 bases lining up with TRBD1. The junction had 7 bases not matched to a gene; V was cut back by 5 bases and J by 14 bases. CDR1 and CDR2 (germline): MNHEY, SVGAGI. The CDR3 runs to 12 residues. The CDR3 sequence is CASSPDRGIKFF. The CDR3 DNA follows: TGTGCCAGCAGTCCCGACAGGGGGATTAAGTTCTTC.

This chain joins TRBV18 and TRBJ2-7, with 8 bases identical to TRBD1. The CDR3 covers 14 residues. V lost 5 bases to trimming and J lost 6 bases; unmatched junction nucleotides: 9. Per germline, CDR1 KGHSH and CDR2 LQKENI. CDR3 bases: TGTGCCAGCTCAACCATCGGACAGGGAGGCGAGCAGTACTTC. Residues: CASSTIGQGGEQYF.

This clone has just one count. The J gene is TRBJ1-5, the V gene TRBV6-1; D ambiguous. Germline-derived CDR1 and CDR2 are MNHNS and SASEGT. This CDR3 has 15 amino acids. V was shortened by 0 bases and J by 9 bases, with 15 bases between the two germline ends. This chain's CDR3 is CASSEAEEVIRPQHF. CDR3 in DNA: TGTGCCAGCAGTGAAGCGGAGGAAGTAATTCGGCCCCAGCATTTT.

The rearrangement joins TRBV6-1 to TRBJ1-6; possibly TRBD1 for D (5 bases). Germline-derived CDR1 and CDR2 are MNHNS and SASEGT. The CDR3 has 13 residues. V was trimmed by 1 base and J by 13 bases, leaving 11 bases between them. CDR3 protein: CASSEGQGRPLHF. The CDR3 nucleotides read TGTGCCAGCAGTGAAGGGCAGGGCAGGCCCCTCCACTTT.

The CDR3 DNA reads TGTGCCTGGAGCGCCGTTAAGGCGGGAGAAGGGTGGGAGCAGTTCTTC. Translating it yields CAWSAVKAGEGWEQFF. This chain uses TRBV30 with TRBJ2-1; 7 bases map to TRBD2. The CDR3 sequence is 16 residues long. Germline V lookup: CDR1 GTSNPN, CDR2 SVGIG (reference sequence). Trimming at V came to 3 bases and at J to 10 bases, leaving 18 bases not matched to a gene.

Concerning this clone: Different DNA sequences within this sample yield the same CDR3. V is TRBV9 and J is TRBJ1-5; 11 bases fit TRBD1. J gave up 7 bases and V 2 bases, and 5 bases lay outside the gene matches. The CDR3 spans 15 residues. CDR1 SGDLS and CDR2 YYNGEE come from the germline V gene. The CDR3 DNA is TGTGCCAGCAGCGTGGGACAGGGGGAAAGCCAGCCCCAGCATTTT. This codes for CASSVGQGESQPQHF. The full variable domain, in which reference TRBV9 and TRBJ1-5 provide the parts outside the CDR3, is DSGVTQTPKHLITATGQRVTLRCSPRSGDLSVYWYQQSLDQGLQFLIQYYNGEERAKGNILERFSAQQFPDLHSELNLSSLELGDSALYFCASSVGQGESQPQHFGDGTRLSIL.

The chain carries TRBV5-4 and TRBJ1-1, with TRBD1 matching over 10 bases. Germline V gene data show CDR1 as SGHNT and CDR2 as YYREEE (reference sequence). The CDR3 is made up of 15 amino acids. After removal of 4 bases from V and 4 bases from J, the junction contained 7 bases not matched to a gene. The CDR3 bases are TGTGCCAGCAGCGCGCGGGACAGGGGAGGCACTGAAGCTTTCTTT. As protein: CASSARDRGGTEAFF.

The chain recombines TRBV19 with TRBJ2-2, with 10 bases that match TRBD1. The length of the CDR3 is 14 residues. The trim removed 4 bases at V and 8 bases at J, leaving 4 bases unmatched. The germline CDR1 and CDR2 sequences are LNHDA and SQIVND (reference sequence). The CDR3 region is CASSKGQGSGELFF. Here the CDR3 DNA reads TGTGCCAGTAGTAAGGGACAGGGGTCTGGGGAGCTGTTTTTT. Using reference TRBV19 and TRBJ2-2 for the parts outside the CDR3, the full variable domain is DGGITQSPKYLFRKEGQNVTLSCEQNLNHDAMYWYRQDPGQGLRLIYYSQIVNDFQKGDIAEGYSVSREKKESFPLTVTSAQKNPTAFYLCASSKGQGSGELFFGEGSRLTVL.

The gene calls are TRBV7-9 and TRBJ2-1, with 9 bases fitting TRBD1. The CDR3 sequence is 14 residues long. V was clipped by 4 bases and J by 12 bases; unmatched bases: 10. CDR1 and CDR2 from the germline V gene are SEHNR and FQNEAQ (reference sequence). CDR3 sequence (DNA): TGTGCCAGCAGCTGGTCGGGACAGGGTGATGTGCAGTTCTTC. As protein: CASSWSGQGDVQFF.

This chain links TRBV9 with TRBJ2-3; maybe TRBD2 (6 bases). Germline V gene lookup returns CDR1 SGDLS and CDR2 YYNGEE. Deletions cut 0 bases from V and 2 bases from J, with 13 bases between. CDR3 size: 16 residues. CDR3 protein: CASSVGRDWLTDTQYF. The CDR3 DNA is TGTGCCAGCAGCGTAGGCCGGGACTGGCTCACAGATACGCAGTATTTT.

The chain recombines TRBV7-9 with TRBJ2-7; 8 nucleotides agree with TRBD1. CDR1 SEHNR and CDR2 FQNEAQ come from the germline V gene (reference sequence). With 2 bases clipped from V and 5 bases from J, the junction kept 5 bases outside the gene matches. This CDR3 spans 14 amino acids. The CDR3 DNA sequence: TGTGCCAGCAGCTTACTCCAGGGGGCCCACGAGCAGTACTTC. Encoded protein: CASSLLQGAHEQYF.

The chain's CDR3 is CASGETGGDGYTF. The CDR3 bases are TGTGCCAGCGGGGAGACAGGGGGCGATGGCTACACCTTC. This chain uses TRBV6-6 with TRBJ1-2, with 10 bases fitting TRBD1. Looked up from germline, CDR1 is MNHNY and CDR2 is SVGAGI (reference sequence). The V segment lost 8 bases and the J segment 6 bases; nucleotides outside the gene matches: 6. The CDR3 sequence is 13 residues long.